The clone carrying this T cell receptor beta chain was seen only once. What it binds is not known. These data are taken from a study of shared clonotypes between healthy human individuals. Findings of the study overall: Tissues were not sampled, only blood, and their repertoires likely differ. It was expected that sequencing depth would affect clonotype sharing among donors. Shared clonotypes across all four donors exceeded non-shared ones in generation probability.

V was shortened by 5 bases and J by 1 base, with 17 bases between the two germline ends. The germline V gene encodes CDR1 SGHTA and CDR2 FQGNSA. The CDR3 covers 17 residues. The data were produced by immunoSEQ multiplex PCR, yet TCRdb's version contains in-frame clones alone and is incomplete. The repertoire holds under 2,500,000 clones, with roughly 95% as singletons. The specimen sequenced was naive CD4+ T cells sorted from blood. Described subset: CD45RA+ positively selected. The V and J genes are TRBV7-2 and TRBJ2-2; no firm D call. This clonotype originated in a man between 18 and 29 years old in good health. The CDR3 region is CASSIQSPRLNTGELFF. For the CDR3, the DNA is TGTGCCAGCAGCATTCAGTCCCCACGATTGAACACCGGGGAGCTGTTTTTT.